These T cell receptor beta chains were read from a single sample in a study of blood T cell repertoires in COVID-19. Assay used: immunoSEQ multiplex PCR; TCRdb lists only in-frame clones, some missing. The sample shows around 280,000 clones, around 88% of them seen only once. Sequencing used peripheral blood. All receptors derive from a woman in her 30s who had recovered from COVID-19. Each CDR3 is given with its conserved first and last residue. The D gene is left open where the match is weak. Clone size is stated in some rows and not others, as once, few, many or a class when expanded.

TRBV6-5,.,.,TRBJ1-3,CASSYAGAINTIYF,TGTGCCAGCAGTTACGCGGGGGCGATAAACACCATATATTTT
TRBV4-1,TRBD1,.,TRBJ1-1,CASSQAGTGMNTEAFF,TGCGCCAGCAGCCAAGCCGGGACAGGGATGAACACTGAAGCTTTCTTT
TRBV6-2/TRBV6-3,.,.,TRBJ1-5,CASSYWSGINQPQHF,TGTGCCAGCAGTTATTGGTCGGGGATCAATCAGCCCCAGCATTTT
TRBV6-2/TRBV6-3,.,.,TRBJ2-1,CASSYYSQQFF,TGTGCCAGCAGTTACTATTCCCAACAGTTCTTC
TRBV2,.,.,TRBJ2-7,CASSEGRGRAYEQYF,TGTGCCAGCAGTGAAGGGAGGGGGCGCGCCTACGAGCAGTACTTC
TRBV6-2/TRBV6-3,TRBD2,once,TRBJ2-2,CASSLAGRNTGELFF,TGTGCCAGCAGCTTAGCGGGACGGAACACCGGGGAGCTGTTTTTT
TRBV11-3,.,.,TRBJ2-3,CASSHPTGPDTQYF,TGTGCCAGCAGCCATCCCACAGGGCCAGATACGCAGTATTTT
TRBV7-9,TRBD2,.,TRBJ2-3,CASSLVTSVTDTQYF,TGTGCCAGCAGCTTAGTAACTAGCGTGACAGATACGCAGTATTTT
TRBV4-2,.,.,TRBJ2-1,CASSQEVTYNEQFF,TGTGCCAGCAGCCAGGAGGTTACCTACAATGAGCAGTTCTTC
TRBV5-6,.,.,TRBJ1-6,CATNRETGNSPLHF,TGTGCCACTAACAGGGAAACGGGGAATTCACCCCTCCACTTT
TRBV5-1,TRBD1,.,TRBJ2-7,CASSLGQGVIYEQYF,TGCGCCAGCAGCTTGGGGCAGGGGGTTATCTACGAGCAGTACTTC
TRBV6-5,.,.,TRBJ1-1,CASSRVVNTEAFF,TGTGCCAGCAGTCGGGTAGTGAACACTGAAGCTTTCTTT
TRBV4-1,.,.,TRBJ1-3,CASSQVRDTIYF,TGCGCCAGCAGCCAAGTACGAGACACCATATATTTT
TRBV2,TRBD1,.,TRBJ1-4,CASSGLGQGEKLFF,TGTGCCAGCAGCGGGTTGGGACAGGGAGAAAAACTGTTTTTT
TRBV7-9,.,.,TRBJ2-7,CASSLGPSDEQYF,TGTGCCAGCAGCTTAGGCCCTTCGGACGAGCAGTACTTC
TRBV4-3,TRBD1,.,TRBJ2-6,CASSPRTGGSGANVLTF,TGCGCCAGCAGCCCCAGGACAGGGGGCAGCGGGGCCAACGTCCTGACTTTC
TRBV3-1/TRBV3-2,.,once,TRBJ1-1,CASSQSGRPDF,TGTGCCAGCAGCCAGTCAGGCCGGCCGGACTTT
TRBV7-2,.,.,TRBJ1-6,CASSPGNSPLHF,TGTGCCAGCAGTCCCGGGAATTCACCCCTCCACTTT
TRBV4-2,TRBD2,.,TRBJ2-1,CASAGGGDNEQFF,TGTGCCAGCGCGGGAGGCGGGGACAATGAGCAGTTCTTC
TRBV7-2,.,.,TRBJ2-7,CASSLVVSGYEQYF,TGTGCCAGCAGCTTAGTAGTTTCGGGCTACGAGCAGTACTTC
TRBV21-1,.,few,TRBJ1-2,CASSKEPDRGHWGYGYTF,TGTGCCAGCAGCAAAGAGCCGGACAGGGGCCATTGGGGCTATGGCTACACCTTC
TRBV19,TRBD2,.,TRBJ2-1,CASTPGTSGRSSYNEQFF,TGTGCCAGTACCCCTGGGACTAGCGGGCGCAGCTCCTACAATGAGCAGTTCTTC
TRBV19,.,once,TRBJ1-5,CASMGGGINQPQHF,TGTGCCAGTATGGGGGGAGGGATCAATCAGCCCCAGCATTTT
TRBV30,.,.,TRBJ1-2,CAWALGGGTNYGYTF,TGTGCCTGGGCCCTCGGGGGGGGGACTAACTATGGCTACACCTTC
TRBV5-1,.,.,TRBJ1-3,CASSFTGFGNTIYF,TGCGCCAGCAGTTTTACAGGGTTTGGAAACACCATATATTTT
TRBV27,TRBD1,.,TRBJ2-3,CASSLGQGAFTDTQYF,TGTGCCAGCAGTTTGGGACAGGGGGCATTCACAGATACGCAGTATTTT
TRBV24-1,.,.,TRBJ2-5,CATSEREETQYF,TGTGCCACCAGTGAAAGAGAAGAGACCCAGTACTTC
TRBV7-8,TRBD1,.,TRBJ1-5,CASSYITGDTTNQPQHF,TGTGCCAGCAGCTATATCACAGGGGATACGACGAATCAGCCCCAGCATTTT
TRBV20-1,.,.,TRBJ2-3,CSAQISDTQYF,TGCAGTGCTCAGATCTCAGATACGCAGTATTTT
TRBV7-9,TRBD1,.,TRBJ2-7,CASISGQKVYHEQYF,TGTGCCAGCATCTCGGGACAGAAAGTGTACCACGAGCAGTACTTC
TRBV6-2/TRBV6-3,TRBD2,.,TRBJ2-7,CASSYWASGSSYEQYF,TGTGCCAGCAGTTACTGGGCTAGCGGGAGTTCCTACGAGCAGTACTTC
TRBV30,TRBD1,.,TRBJ1-1,CAWDVTSGTVNTEAFF,TGTGCCTGGGACGTAACCTCCGGGACAGTGAACACTGAAGCTTTCTTT
TRBV19,.,.,TRBJ1-5,CASREQGYSNQPQHF,TGTGCCAGTCGAGAACAGGGATATAGCAATCAGCCCCAGCATTTT
TRBV19,TRBD2,.,TRBJ2-1,CASSPFVGGNSYNEQFF,TGTGCCAGTAGTCCCTTCGTGGGGGGGAACTCCTACAATGAGCAGTTCTTC
TRBV6-1,TRBD1,.,TRBJ1-6,CASSEAGTVHF,TGTGCCAGCAGTGAAGCGGGGACAGTCCACTTT
TRBV19,.,.,TRBJ1-2,CASGVGGAIGYTF,TGTGCCAGTGGCGTGGGGGGGGCAATTGGCTACACCTTC